The 32 T cell receptor beta chains in this list originate from one sample, sequenced in a study of OX40 agonist ivuxolimab in advanced cancers. Only in-frame clones appear in the TCRdb table, and some are missing; sequencing was by immunoSEQ multiplex PCR. The table includes 80,000 to 100,000 clones, 93% detected once. Sequenced here: CD4+ or CD8+ T cells sorted from blood, sampled in a trial of the OX40 agonist ivuxolimab. The receptors derive from an adult with an advanced solid tumor such as melanoma, head and neck, liver or kidney cancer.

J is TRBJ2-1 and V is TRBV7-2, with D possibly being TRBD2 (7 bases). Trimming shortened V by 5 bases and J by 9 bases, and 14 bases separated the two germline ends. Germline V gene lookup returns CDR1 SGHTA and CDR2 FQGNSA. The CDR3 spans 13 residues. The DNA of the CDR3 is TGTGCCAGCAGCCAGGGAAGGGGGGGTGAGCAGTTCTTC. This encodes CASSQGRGGEQFF.

The chain is built from TRBV14 and TRBJ2-5; D remains ambiguous. The CDR3 extends over 14 amino acids. Trimming pared 1 base from V and 4 bases from J, leaving 10 bases between. Germline values: CDR1 SGHDN, CDR2 FVKESK. The CDR3 coding sequence is TGTGCCAGCAGCCAAGTAGTATCAGGAGAGACCCAGTACTTC. Translated, it gives CASSQVVSGETQYF.

CDR3 nucleotide sequence: TGTGCCAGCAGCTTACTAGCGGGAGGTAGGGACATTCAGTACTTC. It specifies CASSLLAGGRDIQYF. The V call is TRBV7-8, the J call TRBJ2-4, with 11 bases that match TRBD2. The ends lost 2 bases at V and 8 bases at J; junction bases unmatched: 5. The CDR3 extends over 15 amino acids. Germline V gene lookup returns CDR1 SGHVS and CDR2 FQNEAQ.

The chain couples TRBV6-6 to TRBJ1-1, with 8 bases matching TRBD1. The CDR3 consists of 16 residues. The V and J ends lost 5 bases and 6 bases, in that order; junction bases with no gene match: 14. Germline V CDR1 and CDR2: MNHNY, SVGAGI (reference sequence). The CDR3 region has the DNA TGTGCCAGCAGTATGTACAGGGGGACTTCTGGTCCTGAAGCTTTCTTT. Translation gives CASSMYRGTSGPEAFF.

The rearrangement uses TRBV9 and TRBJ2-3; D ambiguous. V lost 4 bases and J 0 bases, leaving 9 bases between the germline ends. Looked up from germline, CDR1 is SGDLS and CDR2 is YYNGEE. The CDR3 has 14 amino acids. Here the CDR3 DNA reads TGTGCCAGCAGCTTCCAGCCTAGCACAGATACGCAGTATTTT. Protein: CASSFQPSTDTQYF. Complete variable domain (other parts from reference TRBV9 and TRBJ2-3): DSGVTQTPKHLITATGQRVTLRCSPRSGDLSVYWYQQSLDQGLQFLIQYYNGEERAKGNILERFSAQQFPDLHSELNLSSLELGDSALYFCASSFQPSTDTQYFGPGTRLTVL.

The chain is built from TRBV19 and TRBJ1-5; D unclear. Germline V gene data show CDR1 as LNHDA and CDR2 as SQIVND (reference sequence). The CDR3 spans 18 residues. Trimming shortened V by 5 bases and J by 0 bases, and 20 bases separated the two germline ends. This CDR3 is CASSGSRAGGYSNQPQHF. CDR3 coding DNA: TGTGCCAGTAGTGGGTCTCGGGCAGGAGGTTATAGCAATCAGCCCCAGCATTTT.

The chain is built from TRBV18 and TRBJ2-5; D ambiguous. The CDR3 is made up of 12 amino acids. Trimming shortened V by 3 bases and J by 5 bases, and 7 bases separated the two germline ends. Per germline, CDR1 KGHSH and CDR2 LQKENI. The CDR3 DNA sequence: TGTGCCAGCTCACCCCTGGGGGAGACCCAGTACTTC. This sequence encodes CASSPLGETQYF.

The chain links TRBV11-1 to TRBJ2-5, with D perhaps TRBD1 (6 bases). The germline V gene has CDR1 SGHAT and CDR2 FQDESV (reference sequence). The CDR3 is 14 amino acids. V lost 5 bases, J lost 3 bases, and 13 bases lay in between. CDR3 DNA sequence: TGTGCCAGCAGCCCAGGGACAATGAAAGAGACCCAGTACTTC. This encodes CASSPGTMKETQYF. The whole variable domain, remainder taken from reference TRBV11-1 and TRBJ2-5, is EAEVAQSPRYKITEKSQAVAFWCDPISGHATLYWYRQILGQGPELLVQFQDESVVDDSQLPKDRFSAERLKGVDSTLKIQPAELGDSAMYLCASSPGTMKETQYFGPGTRLLVL.

This chain connects TRBV5-1 to TRBJ2-5, with unresolved D. CDR3 length equals 14 residues. Trimming pared 2 bases from V and 1 base from J, leaving 9 bases between. Looked up from germline, CDR1 is SGHRS and CDR2 is YFSETQ. The DNA for the CDR3 is TGCGCCAGCAGCTTCTGGCACTTCCAAGAGACCCAGTACTTC. Translating gives CASSFWHFQETQYF.

The J gene is TRBJ1-5, the V gene TRBV15; tentative D call: TRBD1 (6 bases). The CDR3 extends over 15 amino acids. Germline V gene data show CDR1 as LNHNV and CDR2 as YYDKDF (reference sequence). Trimming removed 7 bases at V and 2 bases at J, with 15 bases between. The CDR3 DNA reads as TGTGCCACCACCAACGCAAGGGGGGGCAATCAGCCCCAGCATTTT. Its translation: CATTNARGGNQPQHF.

This rearrangement joins TRBV2 to TRBJ1-1; D unclear. Germline CDR1 reads SNHLY; CDR2 reads FYNNEI. This CDR3 contains 11 residues. V was cut by 7 bases and J by 3 bases, with 6 bases left in between. CDR3 in amino acids: CASKEYTEAFF. In DNA form, the CDR3 reads TGTGCCAGCAAGGAGTACACTGAAGCTTTCTTT.

The chain combines TRBV30 with TRBJ1-2; 9 nucleotides match TRBD1. CDR1 and CDR2 (germline): GTSNPN, SVGIG (reference sequence). CDR3 length: 13 amino acids. Trimming cost V 7 bases and J 7 bases; bases outside gene matches: 10. CDR3: CASPGTGSSGYTF. In nucleotides, the CDR3 is TGTGCCTCCCCGGGGACAGGGAGTTCTGGCTACACCTTC.

The chain has TRBV6-5 and TRBJ2-7; D is possibly TRBD1 (7 bases). The CDR3 totals 15 residues. V was cut by 2 bases and J by 6 bases, with 17 bases left in between. Germline assignment: CDR1 MNHEY and CDR2 SVGAGI. In DNA, the CDR3 is TGTGCCAGCAGTTACGTTTCAGGGGGGATCAGCGAGCAGTACGTC. Its protein product is CASSYVSGGISEQYV.

The gene calls are TRBV5-6 and TRBJ2-7; tentatively, D is TRBD1 or TRBD2 (6 bases each). Trimming left V 4 bases short and J 3 bases short, with 20 bases between. The germline gives CDR1 SGHDT, CDR2 YYEEEE. The CDR3 sequence is 16 residues long. The CDR3 here is CASSLWGATASYEQYF. The CDR3 nucleotides are TGTGCCAGCAGCCTGTGGGGGGCCACTGCAAGCTACGAGCAGTACTTC.

The chain carries TRBV4-1 and TRBJ2-2; 7 bases align to TRBD1. The CDR3 contains 15 residues. Looked up from germline, CDR1 is MGHRA and CDR2 is YSYEKL. V shed 5 bases and J 3 bases; nucleotides not matched to a gene: 6. The CDR3 coding sequence is TGCGCCAGCAGCGATTATCAGGGGGACACCGGGGAGCTGTTTTTT. Protein product: CASSDYQGDTGELFF.

This rearrangement joins TRBV7-3 to TRBJ2-5; D may be TRBD1 (5 bases). Trimming left V 2 bases short and J 1 base short, with 8 bases between. This CDR3 has 14 amino acids. Germline V lookup: CDR1 SGHTA, CDR2 FQGTGA. The CDR3 DNA is TGTGCCAGCAGCTTAGCAGGGCCCCAAGAGACCCAGTACTTC. It translates to CASSLAGPQETQYF.

V and J are TRBV7-3 and TRBJ2-2; 14 bases align to TRBD2. The CDR3 runs 15 residues. The J segment lost 7 bases and the V segment lost 6 bases, leaving 4 bases of the junction unmatched. Germline CDR1 reads SGHTA; CDR2 reads FQGTGA. The DNA for the CDR3 is TGTGCCAGCAGGGGACTAGCGGGAGATGGCGGGGAGCTGTTTTTT. Its translation is CASRGLAGDGGELFF.

The CDR3 region has the DNA TGTGCCAGCAGCAGTGGAGGGCGTAACTATGGCTACACCTTC. This gives the protein CASSSGGRNYGYTF. The rearrangement links TRBV21-1 to TRBJ1-2. TRBV21-1 is a pseudogene. The CDR3 runs to 14 residues.

J is TRBJ2-1 and V is TRBV9, with D possibly matching TRBD2 (6 bases). The CDR3 runs 16 residues. CDR1 and CDR2 from the germline V gene are SGDLS and YYNGEE. V gave up 4 bases and J gave up 10 bases, with 24 bases separating them. CDR3 DNA: TGTGCCAGCAGCATACGTCCCGGGACTCCCGTAAGAGAGCAGTTCTTC. It specifies CASSIRPGTPVREQFF.

A few counts support this clone. This rearrangement joins TRBV6-5 to TRBJ1-1; D is possibly TRBD1 (5 bases). Germline CDR1 and CDR2: MNHEY and SVGAGI. The CDR3 is made up of 15 amino acids. V was clipped by 2 bases and J by 3 bases, with 13 bases between them. CDR3 loop: CASSYQGGAYTEAFF. DNA for the CDR3: TGTGCCAGCAGTTACCAGGGAGGGGCATACACTGAAGCTTTCTTT.

This sequence joins TRBV5-1 and TRBJ1-2; D may be TRBD1 (5 bases). CDR3 size: 14 residues. CDR1 is SGHRS, CDR2 YFSETQ, per germline. Trimming stripped 0 bases from V and 6 bases from J, with 12 bases between. The CDR3 reads CASSLDDSGNGYTF. CDR3 DNA sequence: TGCGCCAGCAGCTTGGACGACAGCGGGAATGGCTACACCTTC.

This rearrangement joins TRBV28 to TRBJ2-1, with 8 nucleotides matching TRBD2. V lost 6 bases to trimming and J lost 5 bases; unmatched junction nucleotides: 12. The CDR3 is made up of 16 amino acids. The germline gives CDR1 MDHEN, CDR2 SYDVKM. The CDR3 nucleotides read TGTGCCAGCAGAGTGGGCCCGGGACTAGGCCACAATGAGCAGTTCTTC. Translating it yields CASRVGPGLGHNEQFF.

The rearrangement links TRBV10-3 to TRBJ1-5, with D perhaps TRBD1 (5 bases). V was cut by 8 bases and J by 8 bases, with 25 bases left in between. The CDR3 loop spans 16 amino acids. Germline assignment: CDR1 ENHRY and CDR2 SYGVKD. The CDR3 here is CAIYGNRGGLGKPQHF. CDR3 bases: TGTGCCATCTACGGTAATCGTGGGGGTTTGGGTAAGCCCCAGCATTTT.

This clone was recorded once. The chain uses TRBV28 and TRBJ1-5; D gene ambiguous. This CDR3 spans 13 amino acids. CDR1 is MDHEN, CDR2 SYDVKM, per germline. Trimming removed 7 bases from V and 0 bases from J, with 7 bases in between. This chain's CDR3 is CASTPYSNQPQHF. DNA for the CDR3: TGTGCCAGCACCCCCTATAGCAATCAGCCCCAGCATTTT.

This clone has a single count. The chain carries TRBV18 and TRBJ2-7; tentative D call: TRBD2 (6 bases). Germline V gives CDR1 KGHSH, CDR2 LQKENI. This CDR3 spans 12 amino acids. V was pared by 6 bases and J by 0 bases, with 6 bases between. This CDR3 reads CASSGSSYEQYV. In nucleotides, the CDR3 is TGTGCCAGCTCCGGGAGCTCCTACGAGCAGTACGTC.

The rearrangement uses TRBV6-5 and TRBJ1-6; unclear D gene. V shed 0 bases and J shed 0 bases, with 6 bases lying between them. This CDR3 comprises 16 residues. Germline V gives CDR1 MNHEY, CDR2 SVGAGI. CDR3 DNA: TGTGCCAGCAGTTACTCGAGGAACTCCTATAATTCACCCCTCCACTTT. Translation gives CASSYSRNSYNSPLHF.

The chain carries TRBV5-6 and TRBJ2-3; no clear D gene. The CDR3 loop spans 13 amino acids. CDR1 is SGHDT and CDR2 is YYEEEE in the germline V gene. The germline V and J ends were trimmed by 3 bases and 4 bases, with 9 bases remaining between them. In DNA form, the CDR3 reads TGTGCCAGCAGCTCTGGAGATTCAGATACGCAGTATTTT. It codes for CASSSGDSDTQYF.

The chain uses TRBV12-5 and TRBJ1-6, with D hard to call. Germline loops: CDR1 LGHNT, CDR2 FRNRAP. This CDR3 is built from 13 residues. The V gene lost 3 bases and the J gene lost 14 bases, with 14 bases spanning the gap. The chain's CDR3 is CASGFERARSLHF. The DNA of the CDR3 is TGTGCTAGTGGTTTTGAAAGGGCGCGGTCCCTCCACTTT.

This chain joins TRBV6-6 and TRBJ1-5; a possible D gene is TRBD1 (6 bases). The germline V gene encodes CDR1 MNHNY and CDR2 SVGAGI (reference sequence). V lost 0 bases and J 0 bases, leaving 9 bases between the germline ends. The CDR3 consists of 16 residues. The DNA for the CDR3 is TGTGCCAGCAGTTACTCGAGGGGGAATAGCAATCAGCCCCAGCATTTT. Translated: CASSYSRGNSNQPQHF.

The count of this clone is one. The chain recombines TRBV4-1 with TRBJ2-1; 9 positions match TRBD2. The junction had 4 bases not matched to a gene; V was cut back by 0 bases and J by 4 bases. The CDR3 extends over 16 amino acids. Germline V gene lookup returns CDR1 MGHRA and CDR2 YSYEKL. The CDR3 sequence: CASSQDHLAGYNEQFF. CDR3 DNA sequence: TGCGCCAGCAGCCAAGATCACCTAGCGGGGTACAATGAGCAGTTCTTC.

The table lists this clone with a count of one. Other DNA sequences from this sample encode an identical CDR3 as well. The chain combines TRBV5-1 with TRBJ2-2; D is unclear. V shed 0 bases and J shed 5 bases, with 5 bases lying between them. This CDR3 has 13 amino acids. Germline V gene lookup returns CDR1 SGHRS and CDR2 YFSETQ. This CDR3 is CASSLEGTGELFF. As DNA, the CDR3 is TGCGCCAGCAGCTTGGAGGGAACCGGGGAGCTGTTTTTT.

This clone was seen only once. The rearrangement joins TRBV29-1 to TRBJ2-5; the D is unclear. Germline V gives CDR1 SQVTM, CDR2 ANQGSEA. Deletions cut 5 bases from V and 5 bases from J, with 12 bases between. The CDR3 is 12 amino acids. This CDR3 reads CSVTKGTETQYF. The CDR3 DNA follows: TGCAGCGTTACAAAGGGTACGGAGACCCAGTACTTC.